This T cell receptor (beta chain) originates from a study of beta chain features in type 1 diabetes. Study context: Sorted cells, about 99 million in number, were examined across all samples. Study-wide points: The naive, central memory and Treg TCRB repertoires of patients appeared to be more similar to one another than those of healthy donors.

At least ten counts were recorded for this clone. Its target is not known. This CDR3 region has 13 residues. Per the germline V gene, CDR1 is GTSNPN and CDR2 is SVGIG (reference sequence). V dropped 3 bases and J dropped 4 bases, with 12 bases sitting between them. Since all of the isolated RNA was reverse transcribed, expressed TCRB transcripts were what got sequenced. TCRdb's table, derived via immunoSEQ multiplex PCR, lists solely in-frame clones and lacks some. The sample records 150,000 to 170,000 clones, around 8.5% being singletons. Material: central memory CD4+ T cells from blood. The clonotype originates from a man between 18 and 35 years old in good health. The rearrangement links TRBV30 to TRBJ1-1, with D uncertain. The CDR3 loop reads CAWSTNLGTEAFF. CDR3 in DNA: TGTGCCTGGAGCACTAACCTAGGCACTGAAGCTTTCTTT.